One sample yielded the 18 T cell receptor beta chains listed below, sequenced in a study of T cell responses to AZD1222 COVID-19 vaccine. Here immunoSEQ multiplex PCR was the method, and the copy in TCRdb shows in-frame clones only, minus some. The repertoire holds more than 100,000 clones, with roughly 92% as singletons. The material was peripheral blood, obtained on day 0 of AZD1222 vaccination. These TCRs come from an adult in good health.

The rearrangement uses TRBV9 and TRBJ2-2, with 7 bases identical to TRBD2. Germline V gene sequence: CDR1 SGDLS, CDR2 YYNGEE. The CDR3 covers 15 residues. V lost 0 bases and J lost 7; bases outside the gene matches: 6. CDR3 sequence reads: CASSVAGGRSGELFF. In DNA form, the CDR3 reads TGTGCCAGCAGCGTAGCGGGGGGAAGGAGCGGGGAGCTGTTTTTT. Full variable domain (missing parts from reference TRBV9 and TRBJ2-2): DSGVTQTPKHLITATGQRVTLRCSPRSGDLSVYWYQQSLDQGLQFLIQYYNGEERAKGNILERFSAQQFPDLHSELNLSSLELGDSALYFCASSVAGGRSGELFFGEGSRLTVL.

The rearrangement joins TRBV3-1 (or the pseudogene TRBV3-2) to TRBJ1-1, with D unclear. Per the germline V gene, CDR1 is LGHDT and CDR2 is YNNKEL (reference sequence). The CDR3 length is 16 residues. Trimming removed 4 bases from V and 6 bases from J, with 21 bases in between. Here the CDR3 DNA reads TGTGCCAGCAGCCCGCGGACGTCTCCTCCGCGCCCTGAAGCTTTCTTT. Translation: CASSPRTSPPRPEAFF.

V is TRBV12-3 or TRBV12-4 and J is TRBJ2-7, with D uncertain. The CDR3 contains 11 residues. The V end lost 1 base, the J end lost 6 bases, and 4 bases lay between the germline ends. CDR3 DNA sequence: TGTGCCAGCAGTTTAGGGTTCGAGCAGTACTTC. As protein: CASSLGFEQYF.

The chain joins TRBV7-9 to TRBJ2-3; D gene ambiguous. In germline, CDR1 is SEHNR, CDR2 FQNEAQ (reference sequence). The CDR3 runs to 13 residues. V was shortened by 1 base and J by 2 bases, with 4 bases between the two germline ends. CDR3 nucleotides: TGTGCCAGCAGCTTAGGTATCACAGATACGCAGTATTTT. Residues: CASSLGITDTQYF.

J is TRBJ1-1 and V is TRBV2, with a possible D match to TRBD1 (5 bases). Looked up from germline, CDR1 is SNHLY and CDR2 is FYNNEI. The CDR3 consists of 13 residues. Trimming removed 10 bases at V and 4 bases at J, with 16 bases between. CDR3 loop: CATRRDRGTEAFF. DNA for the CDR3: TGTGCCACCCGGAGGGATAGGGGCACTGAAGCTTTCTTT.

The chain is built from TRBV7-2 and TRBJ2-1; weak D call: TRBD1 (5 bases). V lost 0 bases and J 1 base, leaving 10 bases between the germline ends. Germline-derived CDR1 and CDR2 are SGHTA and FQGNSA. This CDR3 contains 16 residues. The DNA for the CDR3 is TGTGCCAGCAGCTTAGCGGGGCATCCTTCCTACAATGAGCAGTTCTTC. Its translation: CASSLAGHPSYNEQFF.

The CDR3 nucleotides are TGTGCCAGCAGCTTAGCCCCAGGGGACGGCTACACCTTC. Translated, it gives CASSLAPGDGYTF. The chain uses TRBV11-3 and TRBJ1-2; a weak D match, TRBD1 (6 bases). V shed 1 base and J shed 8 bases, with 11 bases lying between them. The CDR3 contains 13 residues. The germline V gene has CDR1 SGHNT and CDR2 YENEEA.

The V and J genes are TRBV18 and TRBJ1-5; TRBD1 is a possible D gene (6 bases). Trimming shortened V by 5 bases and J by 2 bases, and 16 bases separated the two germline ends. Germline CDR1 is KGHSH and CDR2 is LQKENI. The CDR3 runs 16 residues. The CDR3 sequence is CASSGTGGGGNQPQHF. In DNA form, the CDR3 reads TGTGCCAGCTCAGGGACGGGGGGCGGCGGCAATCAGCCCCAGCATTTT.

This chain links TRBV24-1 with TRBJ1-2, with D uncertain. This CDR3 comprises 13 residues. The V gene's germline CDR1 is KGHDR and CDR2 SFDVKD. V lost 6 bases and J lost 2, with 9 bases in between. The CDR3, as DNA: TGTGCCACCAGTTCCGCAGTCAACTATGGCTACACCTTC. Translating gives CATSSAVNYGYTF.

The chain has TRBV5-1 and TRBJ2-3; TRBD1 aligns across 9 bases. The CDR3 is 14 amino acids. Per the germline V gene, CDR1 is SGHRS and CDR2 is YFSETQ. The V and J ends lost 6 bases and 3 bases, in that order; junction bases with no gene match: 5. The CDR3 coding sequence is TGCGCCAGCACCAAGGGACAGGGAACAGATACGCAGTATTTT. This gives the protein CASTKGQGTDTQYF.

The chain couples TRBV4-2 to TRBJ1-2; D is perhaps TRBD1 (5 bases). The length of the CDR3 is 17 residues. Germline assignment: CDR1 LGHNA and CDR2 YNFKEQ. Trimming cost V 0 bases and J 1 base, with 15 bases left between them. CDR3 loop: CASSQDGGDGINYGYTF. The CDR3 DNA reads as TGTGCCAGCAGCCAAGATGGGGGGGACGGAATTAACTATGGCTACACCTTC.

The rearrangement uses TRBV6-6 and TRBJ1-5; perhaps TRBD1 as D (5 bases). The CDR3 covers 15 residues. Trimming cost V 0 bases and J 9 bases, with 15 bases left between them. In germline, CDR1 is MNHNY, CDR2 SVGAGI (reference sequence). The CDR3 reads CASSYSGVSGTPQHF. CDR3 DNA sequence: TGTGCCAGCAGTTACTCAGGGGTATCCGGCACGCCCCAGCATTTT.

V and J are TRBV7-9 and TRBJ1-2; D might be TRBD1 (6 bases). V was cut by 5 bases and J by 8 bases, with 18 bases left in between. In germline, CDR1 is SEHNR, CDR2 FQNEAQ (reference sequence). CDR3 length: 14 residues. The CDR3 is CASSPRGGARGYTF. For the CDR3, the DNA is TGTGCCAGCAGCCCCCGGGGGGGGGCTAGAGGCTACACCTTC.

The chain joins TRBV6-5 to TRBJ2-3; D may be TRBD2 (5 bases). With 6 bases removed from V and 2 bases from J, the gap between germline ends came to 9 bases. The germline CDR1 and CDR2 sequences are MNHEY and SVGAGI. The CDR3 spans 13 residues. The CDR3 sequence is CASSAGITDTQYF. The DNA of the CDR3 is TGTGCCAGCAGCGCCGGGATCACAGATACGCAGTATTTT.

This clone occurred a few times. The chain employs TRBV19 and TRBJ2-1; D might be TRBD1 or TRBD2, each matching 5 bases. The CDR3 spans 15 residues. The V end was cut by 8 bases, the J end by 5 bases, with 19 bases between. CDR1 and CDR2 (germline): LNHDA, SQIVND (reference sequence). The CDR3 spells CASAPWGPKDNEQFF. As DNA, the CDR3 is TGTGCCAGTGCCCCTTGGGGACCTAAGGACAATGAGCAGTTCTTC. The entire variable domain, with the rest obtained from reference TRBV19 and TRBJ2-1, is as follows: DGGITQSPKYLFRKEGQNVTLSCEQNLNHDAMYWYRQDPGQGLRLIYYSQIVNDFQKGDIAEGYSVSREKKESFPLTVTSAQKNPTAFYLCASAPWGPKDNEQFFGPGTRLTVL.

The CDR3 DNA reads TGTGCCATCAGTGAGGGTAACAGAGAGAACACTGAAGCTTTCTTT. It specifies CAISEGNRENTEAFF. The chain employs TRBV10-3 and TRBJ1-1, with D unclear. The CDR3 loop spans 15 amino acids. V was pared by 2 bases and J by 1 base, with 11 bases between. CDR1 is ENHRY, CDR2 SYGVKD, per germline.

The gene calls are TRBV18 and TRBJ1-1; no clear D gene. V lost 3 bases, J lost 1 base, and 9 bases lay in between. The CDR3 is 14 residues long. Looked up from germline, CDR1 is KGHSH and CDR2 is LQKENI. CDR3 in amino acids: CASSPRTRNTEAFF. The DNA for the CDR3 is TGTGCCAGCTCACCTCGGACGAGGAACACTGAAGCTTTCTTT.

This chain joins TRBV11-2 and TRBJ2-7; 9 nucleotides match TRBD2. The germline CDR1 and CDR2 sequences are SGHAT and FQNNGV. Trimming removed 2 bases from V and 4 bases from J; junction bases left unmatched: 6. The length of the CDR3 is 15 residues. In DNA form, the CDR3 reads TGTGCCAGCAGCTTATCTAAGACTAGCGGTTACGAGCAGTACTTC. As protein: CASSLSKTSGYEQYF.